This TCR beta chain came from a study of blood T cell repertoires in COVID-19 (dated by TCRdb to the early 2020s). Regarding the study in general: The collaborator samples originated in the United States, Italy and Spain and spanned the acute and convalescent phases of COVID-19. The prospective study material was composed of cDNA or gDNA derived from T cells, B-cell-depleted T cells, or PBMCs. The dataset comprised deeply sampled blood TCRbeta repertoires from subjects exposed to, actively infected with, or recovered from COVID-19. The repertoires were released in a freely available public database intended as a resource for research on the immune response to SARS-CoV-2. The samples were drawn from two sources: the first 160 participants of the ongoing ImmuneRACE study, and 1,000 to 1,500 subjects contributed by 6 global collaborators. Nearly every sample came with metadata listing a de-identified subject ID, COVID-19 status, age in years and sex. HLA class I and class II types, where available, came from metadata supplied by the sample provider rather than from assay-based typing. The investigation overall reported the following: The quantity of clinical and demographic metadata differed by source and by participant and was supplied without curation.

Details on this clone: This receptor's antigen is unknown. The input lacks base qualities; no much larger clone sits a single base away.

TCRbeta CDR3 regions were amplified from genomic DNA using the immunoSEQ Assay, a bias-controlled multiplex PCR. The published analysis was carried out like this. The number of nucleated cells in each sample was estimated by amplification of reference gene primers within the assay. To quantify the absolute abundance of each unique TCRbeta CDR3 rearrangement, sequence reads were collapsed and filtered. For each sample, productive Simpson clonality was calculated as the square root of Simpson's diversity index across productive rearrangements. This is the immuneACCESS table as TCRdb keeps it, with only in-frame sequences that have V and J called. A part of the clones is gone; compared with another copy, unresolved V genes explain less than half, and the rest is unexplained. The V and J calls and clone size are taken from that table; D and trimming were inferred from the DNA. The sample table lists fewer than 65,000 clones, approximately 90% of them with a count of one. The ten top clones hold about 3.4% of the sample.

Collaborating institutions collected whole blood in K2EDTA tubes following their own protocols. For TCRbeta analysis, collaborators shipped samples in one of three forms: frozen whole blood, isolated PBMCs, or DNA extracted from either of those sample types. The CDR3 starts with the cysteine, ends with the phenylalanine, and has 14 residues. Only the CDR3 part of the read is kept: 42 bases, read in frame from the first base. From the germline V gene, CDR1 is SGHRS and CDR2 is YFSETQ. The germline ends are 9 bases apart after V is trimmed by 0 bases and J by 3 bases. The rearranged segments are TRBV5-1 and TRBJ2-5; a tentative D match to TRBD1 spans 6 bases. The source material was peripheral blood. The clonotype comes from a man aged 50-60 years with acute or convalescent COVID-19. The bases are TGCGCCAGCAGCTTGGTAGGGGGAAAAGAGACCCAGTACTTC. Protein translation: CASSLVGGKETQYF.